Listed here is a single TCR beta chain. What it binds is not known. The PCR ran on 60 Vbeta and 13 Jbeta primers. Produced via immunoSEQ multiplex PCR; TCRdb's table is partial and in-frame only. The sample consists of tens of thousands of clones, 70% to 75% of them appearing once. The sample belongs to a study of cytomegalovirus exposure and HLA in healthy donors. Study-wide results and limits: Researchers reported in a later analysis that a missense DCLRE1C variant was tied to TCR beta V- and J-gene trimming. Beyond CMV serostatus, there was no information to go on about immune exposure. Prior analysis indicated that the majority of TCR beta V segments exhibited productivity approximately 87% or approximately 30% of the time.

Sampled while nominally healthy, donors likely had unrecorded immune exposures. The V and J ends lost 4 bases and 9 bases respectively, with 25 bases between them. The CDR3 sequence is 17 residues long. Germline CDR1 reads LNHDA; CDR2 reads SQIVND (reference sequence). The source is a man aged 25-45 years in good health and CMV-seropositive. Sequencing was performed on PBMCs. The chain has TRBV19 and TRBJ1-5; perhaps TRBD1 as D (6 bases). CDR3 coding DNA: TGTGCCAGTAGTAGGGTGGGTGGAACAGGGAGCCTTGTGCCCCAGCATTTT. As protein: CASSRVGGTGSLVPQHF. Supplemented by reference TRBV19 and TRBJ1-5, the full variable domain reads DGGITQSPKYLFRKEGQNVTLSCEQNLNHDAMYWYRQDPGQGLRLIYYSQIVNDFQKGDIAEGYSVSREKKESFPLTVTSAQKNPTAFYLCASSRVGGTGSLVPQHFGDGTRLSIL.